The 23 T cell receptor beta chains listed next were all sequenced from one sample in a study of OX40 agonist ivuxolimab in advanced cancers. Sequencing was performed with immunoSEQ multiplex PCR; in TCRdb, only in-frame clones are kept and a portion is missing. This repertoire shows fewer than 90,000 clones, around nine tenths found once; its top ten account for around 2.3%. Source: CD4+ or CD8+ T cells sorted from blood, taken in a trial of the OX40 agonist ivuxolimab. The receptors were gathered from an adult with an advanced solid tumor such as melanoma, head and neck, liver or kidney cancer.

This chain connects TRBV28 to TRBJ1-1; perhaps TRBD1 as D (6 bases). Germline V CDR1 and CDR2: MDHEN, SYDVKM. The CDR3 is made up of 15 amino acids. V was pared by 5 bases and J by 1 base, with 14 bases between. This CDR3 is CASSTAGTKNTEAFF. DNA for the CDR3: TGTGCCAGCAGTACGGCCGGGACAAAGAACACTGAAGCTTTCTTT.

The chain combines TRBV28 with TRBJ1-2, with D possibly being TRBD1 (5 bases). The CDR3 contains 12 residues. With 4 bases removed from V and 8 bases from J, the gap between germline ends came to 11 bases. The germline V gene encodes CDR1 MDHEN and CDR2 SYDVKM. DNA for the CDR3: TGTGCCAGCAGTTCCAGGGCCTGGGGCTACACCTTC. Residues: CASSSRAWGYTF.

This rearrangement joins TRBV7-2 to TRBJ2-1; D ambiguous. This CDR3 has 13 amino acids. Germline V gene lookup returns CDR1 SGHTA and CDR2 FQGNSA. Trimming cost V 3 bases and J 7 bases, with 10 bases left between them. In DNA form, the CDR3 reads TGTGCCAGCAGCTTCCCCCAGACGAATGAGCAGTTCTTC. Translation gives CASSFPQTNEQFF.

The chain has TRBV29-1 and TRBJ1-2; 8 nucleotides agree with TRBD1. V lost 6 bases, J lost 5 bases, and 11 bases stayed unmatched. Germline CDR1 and CDR2: SQVTM and ANQGSEA. The CDR3 is 14 amino acids. CDR3 DNA sequence: TGCAGCGTGCCTATTGGACAGGGAGATTATGGCTACACCTTC. This translates into CSVPIGQGDYGYTF.

This clone was observed once. The rearrangement uses TRBV28 and TRBJ2-3, with TRBD2 matching over 7 bases. The junction had 10 bases not matched to a gene; V was cut back by 4 bases and J by 6 bases. Germline CDR1 MDHEN, CDR2 SYDVKM. The length of the CDR3 is 15 residues. The CDR3 DNA follows: TGTGCCAGCAGTTCATGGACCATCGGGGGGGATACGCAGTATTTT. Protein sequence: CASSSWTIGGDTQYF.

The genes are TRBV28 and TRBJ1-6, with D possibly TRBD1 on 5 matching bases. Germline lookup yields CDR1 MDHEN and CDR2 SYDVKM. With 5 bases removed from V and 7 bases from J, the gap between germline ends came to 15 bases. This CDR3 region has 15 residues. CDR3 in DNA: TGTGCCAGCAGTGGGACTGCAGGGTGGAATTCACCCCTCCACTTT. It yields the protein CASSGTAGWNSPLHF.

Notes on this clone: Distinct nucleotide sequences in the sample also encode this CDR3. The rearrangement joins TRBV4-1 to TRBJ1-5; 7 bases align to TRBD1. Germline values: CDR1 MGHRA, CDR2 YSYEKL. The CDR3 runs 15 residues. The V segment lost 0 bases and the J segment 4 bases; nucleotides outside the gene matches: 3. The CDR3 region has the DNA TGCGCCAGCAGCCAAGAGGGACAGCTTAATCAGCCCCAGCATTTT. Its protein product is CASSQEGQLNQPQHF.

The chain combines TRBV5-4 with TRBJ2-1; possibly TRBD1 for D (5 bases). Trimming cost V 0 bases and J 7 bases, with 14 bases left between them. CDR3 length equals 15 residues. The germline V gene encodes CDR1 SGHNT and CDR2 YYREEE (reference sequence). CDR3 bases: TGTGCCAGCAGCTTGGTGCAGGGTGAATGGAATGAGCAGTTCTTC. Encoded protein: CASSLVQGEWNEQFF.

The gene calls are TRBV5-4 and TRBJ2-7, with 8 bases aligning to TRBD1. Germline-derived CDR1 and CDR2 are SGHNT and YYREEE (reference sequence). Trimming at V came to 0 bases and at J to 6 bases, leaving 5 bases not matched to a gene. The CDR3 covers 14 residues. The CDR3 sequence: CASSLGQGAVEQYF. The CDR3 DNA is TGTGCCAGCAGCTTGGGGCAGGGGGCTGTCGAGCAGTACTTC.

The sample holds one count of this clone. The chain joins TRBV30 to TRBJ2-7; no firm D call. The CDR3 sequence is 13 residues long. V lost 5 bases to trimming and J lost 7 bases, with 18 bases between them. CDR1 is GTSNPN and CDR2 is SVGIG in the germline V gene (reference sequence). The CDR3: CAWRRTLSREQYF. DNA for the CDR3: TGTGCCTGGCGTAGGACCCTCTCTCGTGAGCAGTACTTC.

The chain combines TRBV11-3 with TRBJ2-1, with 12 bases lining up with TRBD2. Trimming removed 4 bases from V and 9 bases from J; junction bases left unmatched: 4. Germline CDR1 and CDR2: SGHNT and YENEEA. This CDR3 region has 14 residues. CDR3 sequence: CASSSTSGSTEQFF. CDR3 coding DNA: TGTGCCAGCAGCTCGACTAGCGGGAGTACTGAGCAGTTCTTC.

The rearrangement joins TRBV11-2 to TRBJ1-2, with D possibly TRBD1 on 5 matching bases. The V gene's germline CDR1 is SGHAT and CDR2 FQNNGV. The CDR3 is 14 residues long. The ends were cut back, 1 base at V and 3 bases at J, with 9 bases in the middle. CDR3 sequence reads: CASSLVGTDYGYTF. The CDR3 bases are TGTGCCAGCAGCTTAGTGGGGACGGACTATGGCTACACCTTC.

The rearrangement joins TRBV5-4 to TRBJ2-2; 12 bases map to TRBD2. Germline V gene sequence: CDR1 SGHNT, CDR2 YYREEE (reference sequence). The CDR3 runs to 16 residues. With V trimmed by 7 bases and J by 5 bases, 9 bases remained unmatched. The CDR3 region is CASSGGGTSGTGELFF. CDR3 bases: TGTGCCAGCTCCGGGGGCGGGACTAGCGGGACCGGGGAGCTGTTTTTT.

The chain links TRBV5-6 to TRBJ2-1; no clear D gene. This CDR3 is 14 amino acids long. The germline V gene has CDR1 SGHDT and CDR2 YYEEEE. The V gene lost 0 bases and the J gene lost 4 bases, with 8 bases spanning the gap. The CDR3 protein is CASSLVDGYNEQFF. The CDR3 DNA reads as TGTGCCAGCAGCTTGGTGGACGGATACAATGAGCAGTTCTTC. The whole variable domain, remainder taken from reference TRBV5-6 and TRBJ2-1, is DAGVTQSPTHLIKTRGQQVTLRCSPKSGHDTVSWYQQALGQGPQFIFQYYEEEERQRGNFPDRFSGHQFPNYSSELNVNALLLGDSALYLCASSLVDGYNEQFFGPGTRLTVL.

This clone has a single count. V is TRBV27 and J is TRBJ2-1, with 13 bases identical to TRBD2. Germline CDR1 MNHEY, CDR2 SMNVEV (reference sequence). This CDR3 contains 16 residues. Trimming removed 6 bases from V and 7 bases from J; junction bases left unmatched: 9. The DNA for the CDR3 is TGTGCCAGCAGCCGCAGGACTAGCGGGAGTAATAATGAGCAGTTCTTC. Translation gives CASSRRTSGSNNEQFF.

The V and J genes are TRBV19 and TRBJ1-4; 8 bases are a match to TRBD1. With 5 bases clipped from V and 8 bases from J, the junction kept 10 bases outside the gene matches. The CDR3 loop spans 15 amino acids. The germline V gene encodes CDR1 LNHDA and CDR2 SQIVND (reference sequence). CDR3: CASSPRQGLEEKLFF. Written as DNA, the CDR3 is TGTGCCAGTAGTCCACGACAGGGGTTGGAGGAAAAACTGTTTTTT. Combining the CDR3 with reference TRBV19 and TRBJ1-4 gives the whole variable domain DGGITQSPKYLFRKEGQNVTLSCEQNLNHDAMYWYRQDPGQGLRLIYYSQIVNDFQKGDIAEGYSVSREKKESFPLTVTSAQKNPTAFYLCASSPRQGLEEKLFFGSGTQLSVL.

The chain couples TRBV5-4 to TRBJ2-1; no firm D call. Germline CDR1 reads SGHNT; CDR2 reads YYREEE (reference sequence). CDR3 length equals 14 residues. V was trimmed by 0 bases and J by 6 bases, leaving 10 bases between them. The CDR3 here is CASSLDQSPNEQFF. CDR3 bases: TGTGCCAGCAGCTTGGATCAGAGTCCCAATGAGCAGTTCTTC.

The chain couples TRBV7-3 to TRBJ2-7; no definite D call. In germline, CDR1 is SGHTA, CDR2 FQGTGA. V was cut by 6 bases and J by 8 bases, with 5 bases left in between. CDR3 length: 9 residues. Here the CDR3 reads CASSYQQYF. Written as DNA, the CDR3 is TGTGCCAGCAGTTACCAGCAGTACTTC.

The chain recombines TRBV7-9 with TRBJ2-5; unclear D gene. Trimming took off 2 bases at V and 9 bases at J, with 22 bases between the two ends. This CDR3 spans 16 amino acids. CDR1 is SEHNR, CDR2 FQNEAQ, per germline (reference sequence). CDR3 nucleotide sequence: TGTGCCAGCAGCTTAAATTACCCAGATTCCGGATCGGCCCAGTACTTC. Its protein product is CASSLNYPDSGSAQYF.

The rearrangement links TRBV4-3 to TRBJ1-2, with a weak D call TRBD1 (6 bases). The germline gives CDR1 LGHNA, CDR2 YSLEER. CDR3 length equals 15 residues. V lost 1 base and J 4 bases, leaving 13 bases between the germline ends. The CDR3 is CASSQVRDNSYGYTF. The CDR3 DNA sequence: TGCGCCAGCAGCCAAGTCAGGGACAACAGCTATGGCTACACCTTC.

The chain carries TRBV30 and TRBJ1-5; no reliable D call. Germline V gives CDR1 GTSNPN, CDR2 SVGIG (reference sequence). The V gene lost 0 bases and the J gene lost 1 base, with 10 bases spanning the gap. This CDR3 is 15 amino acids long. The CDR3 spells CAWSVGMGSNQPQHF. The CDR3 coding sequence is TGTGCCTGGAGTGTAGGAATGGGGAGCAATCAGCCCCAGCATTTT.

For this clone: The same CDR3 also results from other DNA sequences found in this sample. The V call is TRBV2, the J call TRBJ1-2; D not resolved. The CDR3 contains 15 residues. Trimming stripped 4 bases from V and 2 bases from J, with 14 bases between. CDR1 SNHLY and CDR2 FYNNEI come from the germline V gene. The chain's CDR3 is CASSVVAAQNYGYTF. The CDR3 DNA follows: TGTGCCAGCAGTGTGGTGGCAGCCCAAAACTATGGCTACACCTTC.

About this clone: A junction boundary mismatches the germline segment, possibly from a read error. The V call is TRBV18, the J call TRBJ1-2; TRBD1 aligns across 12 bases. Germline CDR1 and CDR2: KGHSH and LQKENI. The CDR3 consists of 16 residues. CDR3 coding DNA: TGTGCCGGCTCATCGACTACGGGACAGGGGGCAAATGGCTACACCTTC. Amino acids: CAGSSTTGQGANGYTF.